This T cell receptor (beta chain) comes out of a study of blood T cell repertoires in COVID-19. Cohort allocation depended upon clinical history that participants reported. TCRdb keeps only in-frame clones here, not all; method: immunoSEQ multiplex PCR. The sample lists 200,000 or so clones, roughly 80% seen once, with roughly 6.9% in the top ten. The CDR3 runs to 19 residues. The junction had 11 bases not matched to a gene; V was cut back by 1 base and J by 0 bases. Germline CDR1 reads ENHRY; CDR2 reads SYGVKD. The sequenced sample was PBMCs or T cells enriched from blood (not recorded which). The chain joins TRBV10-3 to TRBJ2-1; TRBD1 matches at 8 bases. This clonotype originated in a man in his forties who had recovered from COVID-19. The CDR3 nucleotides read TGTGCCATCAGTGAGTGGTCGGACAGGGCCGTTAGCTCCTACAATGAGCAGTTCTTC. Translating it yields CAISEWSDRAVSSYNEQFF.